The following is a T cell receptor beta chain sequence with its context. What it binds is unknown. The data are from a study of T cells in tuberculosis. Study-wide background: The T cells targeted glucose monomycolate, a mycobacterial lipid, via CD1B. A South African cohort included IGRA-negative adolescents, latently infected IGRA-positive adolescents and adults with active tuberculosis. Study observations and caveats: Active tuberculosis TCR-alpha repertoires lay closer to GMM-specific TCRs than IGRA-negative controls, suggesting clonal expansion.

Germline loops: CDR1 MNHEY, CDR2 SMNVEV (reference sequence). This CDR3 spans 16 amino acids. V was pared by 4 bases and J by 5 bases, with 4 bases of the junction left unmatched. TCRdb keeps only in-frame clones here, not all; method: immunoSEQ multiplex PCR. Of 30,000 to 40,000 clones detected, around 96% appear once; the ten largest clones hold roughly 6.2%. This TCR was recovered from a donor aged 10 to 29 with latent tuberculosis or without tuberculosis infection. The sequenced material came from PBMCs. The chain employs TRBV27 and TRBJ2-1; 14 bases map to TRBD2. CDR3: CASSSRTSGRNNEQFF. DNA of the CDR3: TGTGCCAGCAGTTCCCGGACTAGCGGGAGGAACAATGAGCAGTTCTTC.